This TCR beta chain was identified during a study of Tregs in tolerant kidney transplant recipients. Unstimulated regulatory T cells (CD4+CD25+CD127-), CD4+CD25- non-regulatory cells, CD4 and CD8 cells were FACS-sorted from thawed PBMCs. V dropped 4 bases and J dropped 5 bases, with 15 bases sitting between them. This CDR3 has 15 amino acids. Germline V CDR1 and CDR2: SEHNR, FQNEAQ (reference sequence). TCRdb's copy holds only in-frame clones and misses some; the assay was immunoSEQ multiplex PCR. The sample lists some 100,000 clones, roughly 93% occurring once. The study, taken as a whole, reports: The small number of patients limits these findings pending further validation. Tregs expanded with activated donor B cells seemed most donor-specific.

On this clone itself: Its matching antigen is unknown.

The chain has TRBV7-9 and TRBJ2-4; the D gene is possibly TRBD1 (6 bases). The sequenced sample was CD4+ T cells from blood. The receptor's source is a human donor in good health. CDR3 in amino acids: CASSYTGSPQNIQYF. DNA for the CDR3: TGTGCCAGCAGCTACACAGGGAGCCCCCAAAACATTCAGTACTTC.